This T cell receptor beta chain was sequenced for a study of cytomegalovirus exposure and HLA in healthy donors. Points from the study as a whole: Judged likely to be a sequencing artifact was a cluster of highly shared sequence variants. By HLA locus, TCR association rates varied in a later analysis, with DRB1 showing the most and HLA-C the fewest.

PCR involved 60 Vbeta and 13 Jbeta primers. Sequencing was performed with immunoSEQ multiplex PCR; in TCRdb, only in-frame clones are kept and a portion is missing. The table records about 120,000 clones, about three quarters of them present only once. With regard to this clone: Its antigen is not known.

CDR3 length: 16 amino acids. Germline V gene data show CDR1 as MNHNS and CDR2 as SASEGT. V lost 4 bases to trimming and J lost 4 bases; unmatched junction nucleotides: 11. Material for sequencing was PBMCs. The chain couples TRBV6-1 to TRBJ1-2; 8 bases are shared with TRBD1. This TCR was sampled from a woman younger than 45 in good health and CMV-seropositive. The CDR3 DNA follows: TGTGCCAGCAGTGCCTCAGGACAGGGCGTAAGCTATGGCTACACCTTC. Translating gives CASSASGQGVSYGYTF.